Described below is a single TCR beta chain sequence and its context. The sample comes from a study of blood T cell repertoires in COVID-19. Measured with immunoSEQ multiplex PCR; TCRdb has only the in-frame clones, and not every one. The sample carries 430,000 or so clones, approximately 91% recorded once. Grouping used clinical history reported by participants in a survey and questionnaire. V lost 6 bases and J 2 bases, leaving 12 bases between the germline ends. Germline CDR1 SGDLS, CDR2 YYNGEE. This CDR3 is 14 amino acids long. The sample consisted of PBMCs or T cells enriched from blood (not recorded which). This clonotype originated in a young woman who had been exposed to COVID-19. The chain carries TRBV9 and TRBJ2-1; D not certain. CDR3 loop: CASNPTQAYNEQFF. The CDR3 DNA reads as TGTGCCAGCAACCCCACCCAGGCCTACAATGAGCAGTTCTTC.